The 23 T cell receptor beta chains below were found in one sample sequenced in a study of T-cell reconstitution after alpha-beta-depleted transplantation in children. TCRbeta library preparation incorporated unique molecular identifiers. TCRdb re-called the PCR reads through MiXCR, storing one row per CDR3 protein. Here the sample spans roughly 670,000 distinct CDR3 sequences, about an eighth being singletons. Sequences were derived from PBMCs, sampled before TCRalphabeta/CD19-depleted stem cell transplant. The receptors here all came from a girl between 2 and 10 years old with congenital amegakaryocytic thrombocytopenia, due to receive a stem cell transplant.

The table lists this clonotype with many counts. This sequence joins TRBV20-1 and TRBJ1-2; 8 bases line up with TRBD1. The CDR3 length is 13 residues. The germline V gene has CDR1 DFQATT and CDR2 SNEGSKA (reference sequence). Trimming cost V 5 bases and J 4 bases; bases outside gene matches: 6. The chain's CDR3 is CSAGTGSAYGYTF. The CDR3 DNA reads TGCAGTGCTGGGACAGGATCAGCCTATGGCTACACCTTC.

A few counts support this clonotype. This chain uses TRBV10-3 with TRBJ2-7; D may be TRBD1 or TRBD2 (5 bases each). V was pared by 10 bases and J by 0 bases, with 25 bases between. The CDR3 runs 17 residues. Germline V CDR1 and CDR2: ENHRY, SYGVKD. The CDR3 is CATNTPNTGRNSYEQYF. Here the CDR3 DNA reads TGTGCCACCAATACCCCTAATACGGGACGGAACTCCTACGAGCAGTACTTC.

This chain connects TRBV5-1 to TRBJ2-7, with D perhaps matching TRBD1 (7 bases). Germline CDR1 SGHRS, CDR2 YFSETQ. The CDR3 has 13 residues. The V gene lost 6 bases and the J gene lost 5 bases, with 15 bases spanning the gap. CDR3 bases: TGCGCCAGCAAAGCGACAGGGAGGAACGAGCAGTACTTC. The encoded protein is CASKATGRNEQYF. The full variable domain, in which reference TRBV5-1 and TRBJ2-7 provide the parts outside the CDR3, is KAGVTQTPRYLIKTRGQQVTLSCSPISGHRSVSWYQQTPGQGLQFLFEYFSETQRNKGNFPGRFSGRQFSNSRSEMNVSTLELGDSALYLCASKATGRNEQYFGPGTRLTVT.

This chain uses TRBV30 with TRBJ2-1, with D hard to call. There are 10 residues in the CDR3. V was pared by 2 bases and J by 7 bases, with 3 bases between. The germline gives CDR1 GTSNPN, CDR2 SVGIG (reference sequence). Written as DNA, the CDR3 is TGTGCCTGGAGTTTTAATGAGCAGTTCTTC. Amino acid sequence: CAWSFNEQFF. The variable domain in full, completed from reference TRBV30 and TRBJ2-1, reads SQTIHQWPATLVQPVGSPLSLECTVEGTSNPNLYWYRQAAGRGLQLLFYSVGIGQISSEVPQNLSASRPQDRQFILSSKKLLLSDSGFYLCAWSFNEQFFGPGTRLTVL.

The sample holds many counts of this clonotype. The chain is built from TRBV3-1 and TRBJ2-3, with 10 bases aligning to TRBD2. Trimming cost V 3 bases and J 8 bases; bases outside gene matches: 8. Germline V gene lookup returns CDR1 LGHDT and CDR2 YNNKEL (reference sequence). This CDR3 comprises 15 residues. As DNA, the CDR3 is TGTGCCAGCAGCCATCTAGCGGGAGCAAGTGGTACGCAGTATTTT. Its protein product is CASSHLAGASGTQYF.

The chain couples TRBV10-3 to TRBJ2-3; 8 nucleotides agree with TRBD2. The CDR3 covers 16 residues. V lost 0 bases, J lost 4 bases, and 6 bases stayed unmatched. CDR1 and CDR2 from the germline V gene are ENHRY and SYGVKD. CDR3 region: CAISESAGGGADTQYF. In nucleotides, the CDR3 is TGTGCCATCAGTGAGTCGGCGGGAGGAGGGGCAGATACGCAGTATTTT.

In this sample, this clonotype turned up many times. The chain recombines TRBV12-3 or TRBV12-4 with TRBJ2-3, with 8 bases matching TRBD1. The V gene end was trimmed by 6 bases and the J gene end by 3 bases; junction bases not matched to a gene: 8. The CDR3 consists of 15 residues. CDR3 loop: CASSFGTGATDTQYF. The CDR3 DNA sequence: TGTGCCAGCAGCTTTGGGACAGGTGCTACAGATACGCAGTATTTT.

The chain is built from TRBV6-5 and TRBJ2-3; 12 nucleotides align to TRBD2. Germline loops: CDR1 MNHEY, CDR2 SVGAGI. The CDR3 is 15 amino acids. V lost 2 bases, J lost 3 bases, and 0 bases stayed unmatched. The CDR3 is CASSYGTSGTDTQYF. DNA for the CDR3: TGTGCCAGCAGTTACGGGACTAGCGGGACAGATACGCAGTATTTT.

The genes are TRBV5-1 and TRBJ2-2; 8 positions match TRBD2. The junction had 4 bases not matched to a gene; V was cut back by 0 bases and J by 3 bases. The CDR3 length is 16 residues. Germline loops: CDR1 SGHRS, CDR2 YFSETQ. The CDR3 region has the DNA TGCGCCAGCAGCTTGGATAGCGGGGATTACACCGGGGAGCTGTTTTTT. Residues: CASSLDSGDYTGELFF.

This clonotype was found many times. This rearrangement joins TRBV9 to TRBJ2-5; 10 bases fit TRBD2. V shed 6 bases, J shed 5 bases, and the junction held 4 bases outside the gene matches. The CDR3 extends over 13 amino acids. Germline values: CDR1 SGDLS, CDR2 YYNGEE. CDR3 region: CASTRGLAETQYF. CDR3 nucleotides: TGTGCCAGCACCCGGGGACTAGCGGAGACCCAGTACTTC.

This clonotype came up many times. The J gene is TRBJ2-7, the V gene TRBV3-1; D gene uncertain. Trimming took 1 base from V and 2 from J, leaving 9 bases between them. The CDR3 is 14 residues long. Germline V CDR1 and CDR2: LGHDT, YNNKEL (reference sequence). The CDR3 reads CASSQVVFPYEQYF. The CDR3 bases are TGTGCCAGCAGCCAAGTGGTGTTCCCCTACGAGCAGTACTTC.

CDR3 sequence reads: CASSPSSTGTQYF. The CDR3 DNA reads as TGTGCCAGCAGCCCTAGCAGCACGGGGACCCAGTACTTC. The gene calls are TRBV12-3 or TRBV12-4 and TRBJ2-5; maybe TRBD2 (5 bases). V was cut by 6 bases and J by 7 bases, with 15 bases left in between. The CDR3 has 13 amino acids.

This chain links TRBV6-5 with TRBJ2-2; TRBD2 is a possible D gene (6 bases). The germline V gene has CDR1 MNHEY and CDR2 SVGAGI. V shed 1 base and J shed 8 bases, with 20 bases lying between them. The CDR3 runs 17 residues. CDR3 in DNA: TGTGCCAGCAGTTACTTTAGTCCCGGGACTTCCCCGGGGGAGCTGTTTTTT. This codes for CASSYFSPGTSPGELFF.

This clonotype came up many times. The CDR3 nucleotides read TGTGCCAGCAGTTTAAGGGCCTCTCGGGAAAAACTGTTTTTT. Translation: CASSLRASREKLFF. The chain has TRBV12-3 or TRBV12-4 and TRBJ1-4; no definite D call. Trimming left V 2 bases short and J 8 bases short, with 12 bases between. The CDR3 runs to 14 residues.

J is TRBJ2-5 and V is TRBV3-1; 7 bases are a match to TRBD1. With 4 bases clipped from V and 2 bases from J, the junction kept 7 bases outside the gene matches. From germline, CDR1 is LGHDT and CDR2 YNNKEL (reference sequence). This CDR3 is built from 15 residues. The CDR3 here is CASSPHGTVQETQYF. The CDR3 nucleotides are TGTGCCAGCAGCCCTCACGGGACAGTACAAGAGACCCAGTACTTC.

In this sample, this clonotype turned up a few times. The genes are TRBV24-1 and TRBJ2-1, with D possibly TRBD2 on 5 matching bases. CDR1 KGHDR and CDR2 SFDVKD come from the germline V gene. Trimming removed 10 bases at V and 0 bases at J, with 9 bases between. This CDR3 region has 13 residues. DNA of the CDR3: TGTGCCACTAGCCGGGGCTCCTACAATGAGCAGTTCTTC. Amino acid sequence: CATSRGSYNEQFF.

This clonotype has a count of ten or more. The CDR3 protein is CASSSGGGEQYF. For the CDR3, the DNA is TGTGCCAGCAGTTCCGGAGGAGGAGAGCAGTACTTC. The genes are TRBV28 and TRBJ2-7; possible D gene TRBD2, 5 bases. Germline V gives CDR1 MDHEN, CDR2 SYDVKM. There are 12 residues in the CDR3. The V and J ends lost 4 bases and 7 bases respectively, with 11 bases between them. Complete variable domain (other parts from reference TRBV28 and TRBJ2-7): DVKVTQSSRYLVKRTGEKVFLECVQDMDHENMFWYRQDPGLGLRLIYFSYDVKMKEKGDIPEGYSVSREKKERFSLILESASTNQTSMYLCASSSGGGEQYFGPGTRLTVT.

At least ten counts were recorded for this clonotype. V is TRBV29-1 and J is TRBJ1-1, with D hard to call. V lost 4 bases and J lost 2, with 8 bases in between. Germline CDR1 reads SQVTM; CDR2 reads ANQGSEA. The CDR3 covers 12 residues. The CDR3 here is CSVVVTNTEAFF. In nucleotides, the CDR3 is TGCAGCGTTGTGGTTACTAACACTGAAGCTTTCTTT.

The chain uses TRBV20-1 and TRBJ2-6, with D hard to call. V was pared by 5 bases and J by 0 bases, with 20 bases between. In germline, CDR1 is DFQATT, CDR2 SNEGSKA (reference sequence). The CDR3 totals 18 residues. CDR3 DNA: TGCAGTGCTCGAAGGGCGACTCGCCTTAGCTCTGGGGCCAACGTCCTGACTTTC. It codes for CSARRATRLSSGANVLTF.

This clonotype was picked up many times. The chain combines TRBV7-6 with TRBJ2-2; D is perhaps TRBD1 or TRBD2 (5 bases each). V was trimmed by 1 base and J by 1 base, leaving 13 bases between them. CDR3 size: 17 residues. Germline V gene sequence: CDR1 SGHVS, CDR2 FNYEAQ. CDR3 coding DNA: TGTGCCAGCAGCTTAGACCCAGGGAGAATGAACACCGGGGAGCTGTTTTTT. Amino acids: CASSLDPGRMNTGELFF.

In this sample, this clonotype turned up many times. The rearrangement links TRBV20-1 to TRBJ2-1; D uncertain. The CDR3 is 15 residues long. Germline V gene sequence: CDR1 DFQATT, CDR2 SNEGSKA (reference sequence). V was shortened by 6 bases and J by 3 bases, with 18 bases between the two germline ends. CDR3 loop: CSAGEVNMYYNEQFF. The CDR3 nucleotides read TGCAGTGCCGGTGAGGTCAATATGTACTACAATGAGCAGTTCTTC.

This clonotype was seen ten or more times. The J gene is TRBJ2-5, the V gene TRBV6-5; either TRBD1 or TRBD2 may supply D (6 bases each). Trimming took 2 bases from V and 10 from J, leaving 14 bases between them. Looked up from germline, CDR1 is MNHEY and CDR2 is SVGAGI. CDR3 length equals 13 residues. The CDR3 sequence: CASSYGQGRNQYF. The CDR3 DNA follows: TGTGCCAGCAGTTACGGCCAGGGGAGGAACCAGTACTTC.

This clonotype was counted only a few times. The V and J genes are TRBV20-1 and TRBJ2-7, with a tentative D call TRBD2 (5 bases). V was trimmed by 3 bases and J by 4 bases, leaving 16 bases between them. This CDR3 is 14 amino acids long. CDR1 and CDR2 from the germline V gene are DFQATT and SNEGSKA (reference sequence). The CDR3 reads CSAREVGRSYEQYF. As DNA, the CDR3 is TGCAGTGCTAGGGAGGTAGGACGGTCTTACGAGCAGTACTTC.